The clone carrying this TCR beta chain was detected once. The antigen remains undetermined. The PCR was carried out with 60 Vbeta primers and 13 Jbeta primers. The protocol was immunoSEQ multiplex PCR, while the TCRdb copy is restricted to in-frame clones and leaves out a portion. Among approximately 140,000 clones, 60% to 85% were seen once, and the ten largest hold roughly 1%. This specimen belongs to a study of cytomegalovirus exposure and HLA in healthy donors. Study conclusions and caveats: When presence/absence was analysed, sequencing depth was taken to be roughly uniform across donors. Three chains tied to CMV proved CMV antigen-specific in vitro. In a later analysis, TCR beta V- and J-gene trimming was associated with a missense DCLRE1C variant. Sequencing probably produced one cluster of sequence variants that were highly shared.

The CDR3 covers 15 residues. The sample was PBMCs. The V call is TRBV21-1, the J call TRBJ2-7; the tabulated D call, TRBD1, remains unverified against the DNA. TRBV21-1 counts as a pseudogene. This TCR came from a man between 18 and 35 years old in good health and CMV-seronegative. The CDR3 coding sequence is TGTGCCAGCAGCAAACGACAGGGGGGGCCTGGCGAGCAGTACTTC. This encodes CASSKRQGGPGEQYF.